A single TCR beta chain is shown here with its context. This sample was taken from a study of cytomegalovirus exposure and HLA in healthy donors. PCR involved 60 Vbeta and 13 Jbeta primers. The protocol was immunoSEQ multiplex PCR, while the TCRdb copy is restricted to in-frame clones and leaves out a portion. Its clone listing holds 40,000 to 60,000 clones. Trimming cost V 5 bases and J 5 bases, with 16 bases left between them. CDR3 size: 14 residues. CDR1 and CDR2 from the germline V gene are MNHNY and SVGAGI (reference sequence). This clonotype originated in a female donor in good health and CMV-seronegative. This sequence joins TRBV6-6 and TRBJ2-7, with a possible D match to TRBD2 (6 bases). Material: PBMCs. CDR3 DNA: TGTGCCAGCAGTCTAGGACCGCGGGACCACGAGCAGTACTTC. This translates into CASSLGPRDHEQYF.